This T cell receptor beta chain was profiled in a study of blood T cells in healthy people across ages. Study results and caveats: With unsorted PBMCs, a conclusive comparison of naive versus antigen-experienced cells was not possible. Comparison with aged donors showed that long-lived donors had more naive CD4+ cells and higher diversity. Among T cells, TCR beta diversity per million cells dropped roughly linearly as age rose.

Isolating PBMCs gave at least 6 million of these cells per sample. Combining a sample-barcoded 5' primer with a J-beta primer mix, a second PCR ran for about 7 to 12 cycles. TCRdb used MiXCR to reprocess the 5' RACE reads, holding one entry per CDR3 protein. Among 700,000 to 950,000 distinct CDR3 sequences listed, nearly 60% were seen once. Trimming removed 5 bases at V and 2 bases at J, with 6 bases between. Germline CDR1 and CDR2: SGHTA and FQGNSA. The CDR3 extends over 12 amino acids. As concerns this clonotype: Its antigen is currently unknown.

The specimen sequenced was blood. J is TRBJ2-5 and V is TRBV7-2; D gene unclear. This receptor was taken from a man in his thirties or forties in good health. CDR3 DNA: TGTGCCAGCAGCATCACTCAAGAGACCCAGTACTTC. It translates to CASSITQETQYF.